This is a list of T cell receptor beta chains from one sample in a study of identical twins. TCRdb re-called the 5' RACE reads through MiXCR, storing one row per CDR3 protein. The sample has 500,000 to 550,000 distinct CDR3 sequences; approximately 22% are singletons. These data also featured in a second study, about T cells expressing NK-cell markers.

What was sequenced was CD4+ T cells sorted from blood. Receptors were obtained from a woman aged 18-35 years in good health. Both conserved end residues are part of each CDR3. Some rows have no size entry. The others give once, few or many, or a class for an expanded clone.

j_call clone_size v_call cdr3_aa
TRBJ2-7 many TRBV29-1 CSVAPTGFSYEQYF
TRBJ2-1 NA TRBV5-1 CASSLQGGAGEQFF
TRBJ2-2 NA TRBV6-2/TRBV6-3 CASSFEREGQRSNTGELFF
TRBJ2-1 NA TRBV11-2 CASSPLKRNEQFF
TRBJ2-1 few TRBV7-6 CASSSPGTTNEQFF
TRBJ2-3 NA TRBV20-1 CSANKVSGGADTQYF
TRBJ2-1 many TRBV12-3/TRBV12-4 CASTAGLPYNEQFF
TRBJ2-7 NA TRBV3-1 CASSPRKGDSYEQYF
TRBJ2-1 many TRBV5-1 CASSLGQGVYNEQFF
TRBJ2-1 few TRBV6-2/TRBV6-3 CASIPHGGRNEQFF
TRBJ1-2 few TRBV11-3 CASSLKFFQANYGYTF
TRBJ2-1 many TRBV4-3 CASSQDTARPLEFF
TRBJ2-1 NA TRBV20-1 CSARASGRGEQFF
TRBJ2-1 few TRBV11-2 CASSLRRLAGVRGLGEQFF
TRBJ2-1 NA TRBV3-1 CASSQVAGRHNEQFF
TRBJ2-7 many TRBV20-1 CSGTDRTTSYEQYF